By share of the sample, the clone carrying this T cell receptor beta chain is medium-sized (0.01 to 0.1%). Its target is unknown. As an off-target read in a library built for alpha chains, this beta chain has a frequency of little significance. Time point indicated: sample taken at primary tumor resection. MiXCR was run by TCRdb on the 5' RACE reads, yielding one entry per CDR3 protein. Of 3,700 or so distinct CDR3 sequences listed, roughly 26% are singletons. This specimen belongs to a study of spatial heterogeneity in lung cancer. Across the study: Consistently, beta-chain sequences turned up in larger numbers than alpha-chain sequences did. Counts of TCR transcripts in tumor regions tracked strongly with a T cell module score that came from matched bulk RNA-seq. Study-level results: In tumors, expanded intratumoral alpha and beta TCR counts tracked mutation counts.

The input for sequencing was lung tumor tissue, taken at surgery. The receptor was derived from a male donor with early-stage non-small cell lung cancer.

This CDR3 reads CASSLPRGWSPTEAFF. CDR3 DNA: TGTGCCAGCAGCCTACCACGGGGGTGGTCGCCCACTGAAGCTTTCTTT. The chain uses TRBV5-6 and TRBJ1-1; TRBD1 is a possible D gene (5 bases). This CDR3 has 16 residues. V shed 4 bases and J shed 4 bases, with 20 bases lying between them. The V gene's germline CDR1 is SGHDT and CDR2 YYEEEE. Full variable domain (outside the CDR3, taken from reference TRBV5-6 and TRBJ1-1): DAGVTQSPTHLIKTRGQQVTLRCSPKSGHDTVSWYQQALGQGPQFIFQYYEEEERQRGNFPDRFSGHQFPNYSSELNVNALLLGDSALYLCASSLPRGWSPTEAFFGQGTRLTVV.